This TCR beta chain was sequenced during a study of control samples from healthy donors and cancer patients. The method was immunoSEQ multiplex PCR; TCRdb's version includes in-frame clones alone and lacks a portion of them. The sample holds about 130,000 clones, roughly 90% seen once. The germline V and J ends were trimmed by 5 bases and 7 bases, with 20 bases remaining between them. The CDR3 is made up of 14 amino acids. The germline V gene encodes CDR1 GTSNPN and CDR2 SVGIG (reference sequence). The sequencing sample was made of blood. The rearrangement joins TRBV30 to TRBJ2-5; possibly TRBD1 or TRBD2 for D (6 bases each). This receptor was obtained from a woman aged 45-59 years in good health. Written as DNA, the CDR3 is TGTGCCTGGGGTCCCCCGGGGGCCGGGGGGACCCAGTACTTC. It yields the protein CAWGPPGAGGTQYF.